Described below is a single T cell receptor (beta chain) sequence and its context. The clone's antigen remains unknown. No per-base quality is available; no much larger clone lies one base away. This record belongs to a study of siplizumab effects on memory and regulatory T cells (dated by TCRdb to between 2018 and 2021). About the investigation overall: The study examined how the anti-CD2 antibody siplizumab affects alloreactive T-cell subsets in allogeneic mixed lymphocyte reactions built from human PBMCs. On the study overall, not on this receptor specifically: Unstimulated naive T cells appeared more diverse than memory T cells, and naive cells seemed to contribute substantially to the alloresponse. Among mappable alloreactive CD4+ clones, the Treg-derived fraction averaged approximately 69% with siplizumab versus 25% to 30% in control reactions. The cumulative frequency of alloreactive sequences that could be traced back to unstimulated CD4+ memory T cells was significantly reduced by siplizumab. A naive or memory phenotype could not be assigned to roughly 75-97% of proliferating CD4+ or CD8+ clones. Because sequences below about 10^-5 frequency were poorly captured, only a minor fraction of alloreactive clones could be mapped to unstimulated subsets. Whether proliferating Tregs from siplizumab cultures actually had suppressive function was not functionally confirmed.

The germline V gene encodes CDR1 GTSNPN and CDR2 SVGIG (reference sequence). From the cysteine up to the phenylalanine, the CDR3 has a length of 13 residues. Only the CDR3 region is kept as DNA, spanning 39 bases read in frame from base 1. V trim: 8 bases; J trim: 4 bases; unmatched bases: 8. Library method: the immunoSEQ multiplex PCR assay. Approximately 100,000 TCR templates per sample were assayed on the deep sequencing platform. Genomic DNA extracted from sorted T cells was the material used for TCRbeta CDR3 sequencing. Per the source publication's procedure: Clonal analysis of TCRbeta CDR3 data was done in the R programming language. Alloreactive CD4+ and CD8+ clones were defined by comparing unstimulated samples with post-reaction CFSE-low samples. Regulatory or non-regulatory origin of alloreactive CD4+ clones was assigned by matching sequences to the sorted unstimulated Treg and non-Treg repertoires. This immuneACCESS table, as held by TCRdb, lists in-frame sequences with V and J called but not all clones. Of the missing ones, under half trace to an unresolved V gene in checked studies; the others have no known cause. The DNA gave D and trimming, while V, J and clone size come from that table. The table for this sample lists about 110,000 clones; approximately 94% of them were counted only once. The ten largest clonotypes hold around 0.32% of the sample.

Sorted unstimulated T cells and proliferating T cells recovered from mixed lymphocyte reactions were subjected to TCRbeta CDR3 sequencing. Fresh whole blood from approximately ten HLA-typed healthy donors was used to isolate PBMCs. Sequenced input: CD4+ T cells sorted from blood. This sequence was found in a human donor in good health. This sequence uses TRBV30 and TRBJ1-3, and TRBD1 matches 7 of the central bases. The CDR3 region has the sequence CARGTDLGNTIYF. In nucleotide form, the sequence is TGTGCCCGCGGGACAGACCTGGGAAACACCATATATTTT.